These 5 T cell receptor beta chains were sequenced from one sample in a study of blood T cell repertoires in COVID-19 (TCRdb year 2020). Libraries were built with the immunoSEQ multiplex PCR assay. This is the immuneACCESS table as TCRdb keeps it, with only in-frame sequences that have V and J called. A part of the clones is gone; compared with another copy, unresolved V genes explain less than half, and the rest is unexplained. The table for this sample lists around 68,000 clones; approximately 86% of them were counted only once. The ten largest account for 15% to 20% of the sample. The sequenced sample was peripheral blood. These receptors all come from a man aged 35 to 55 with COVID-19, enrolled during active disease.

The V call is TRBV19, the J call TRBJ2-3; a weak D match, TRBD2 (8 bases). The germline V and J ends were trimmed by 4 bases and 4 bases, with 12 bases remaining between them. This CDR3 contains 14 residues. Germline V gene lookup returns CDR1 LNHDA and CDR2 SQIVND (reference sequence). The CDR3 DNA reads TGTGCCAGTAGTACGGGAGGGGGCGCAGATACGCAGTATTTT. Protein sequence: CASSTGGGADTQYF.

V and J are TRBV6-5 and TRBJ2-7; TRBD2 matches at 9 bases. CDR3 length equals 14 residues. The germline V gene encodes CDR1 MNHEY and CDR2 SVGAGI. Losses at the gene ends were 6 bases for V and 4 bases for J; bases not matched to a gene: 7. The CDR3 nucleotides read TGTGCCAGCAGCCACGGGACTAGCAATTACGAGCAGTACTTC. As protein: CASSHGTSNYEQYF.

CDR3 nucleotides: TGTGCCAGCAGTGAGATGGGGGCTAGCGGGGGGCGGACCTTGTACGAGCAGTACTTC. Translating gives CASSEMGASGGRTLYEQYF. The chain links TRBV2 to TRBJ2-7, with 11 nucleotides matching TRBD2. Unmatched junction bases numbered 17, after V lost 3 bases and J lost 4 bases. Germline lookup yields CDR1 SNHLY and CDR2 FYNNEI. The CDR3 extends over 19 amino acids.

The V gene is TRBV6-5, the J gene TRBJ1-2; D perhaps matches TRBD1 (5 bases). Germline V gene sequence: CDR1 MNHEY, CDR2 SVGAGI. The V and J ends lost 6 bases and 8 bases respectively, with 16 bases between them. This CDR3 is 13 amino acids long. The CDR3 sequence: CASSRPGSLGYTF. The CDR3, as DNA: TGTGCCAGCAGCCGTCCAGGGTCGCTAGGCTACACCTTC.

The rearrangement joins TRBV11-2 to TRBJ1-6, with D maybe TRBD1 (6 bases). This CDR3 has 12 amino acids. The V gene's germline CDR1 is SGHAT and CDR2 FQNNGV. The germline V and J ends were trimmed by 10 bases and 8 bases, with 12 bases remaining between them. The DNA of the CDR3 is TGTGCCACGAGACAGGAGTATTCACCCCTCCACTTT. Its translation: CATRQEYSPLHF. The entire variable domain, with the rest obtained from reference TRBV11-2 and TRBJ1-6, is as follows: EAGVAQSPRYKIIEKRQSVAFWCNPISGHATLYWYQQILGQGPKLLIQFQNNGVVDDSQLPKDRFSAERLKGVDSTLKIQPAKLEDSAVYLCATRQEYSPLHFGNGTRLTVT.